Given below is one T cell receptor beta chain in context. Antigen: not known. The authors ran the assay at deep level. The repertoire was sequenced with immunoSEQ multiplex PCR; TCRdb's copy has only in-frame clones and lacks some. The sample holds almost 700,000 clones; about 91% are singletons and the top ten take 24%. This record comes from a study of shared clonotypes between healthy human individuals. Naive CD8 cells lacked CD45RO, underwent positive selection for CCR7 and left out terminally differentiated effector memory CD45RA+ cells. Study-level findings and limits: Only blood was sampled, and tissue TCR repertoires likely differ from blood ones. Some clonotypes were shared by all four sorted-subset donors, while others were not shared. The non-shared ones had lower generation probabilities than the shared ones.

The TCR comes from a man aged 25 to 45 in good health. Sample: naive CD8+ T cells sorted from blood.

The CDR3 nucleotides are TGTGCCAGCAGCTTCTGGGCACTAGCGGGAGTGGAGACCCAGTACTTC. The encoded protein is CASSFWALAGVETQYF. The V call is TRBV14, the J call TRBJ2-5; 11 bases agree with TRBD2. The CDR3 is 16 amino acids. Germline CDR1 is SGHDN and CDR2 is FVKESK. V gave up 5 bases and J gave up 5 bases; unmatched junction bases: 10. The full variable domain, with the rest looked up from reference TRBV14 and TRBJ2-5, is EAGVTQFPSHSVIEKGQTVTLRCDPISGHDNLYWYRRVMGKEIKFLLHFVKESKQDESGMPNNRFLAERTGGTYSTLKVQPAELEDSGVYFCASSFWALAGVETQYFGPGTRLLVL.